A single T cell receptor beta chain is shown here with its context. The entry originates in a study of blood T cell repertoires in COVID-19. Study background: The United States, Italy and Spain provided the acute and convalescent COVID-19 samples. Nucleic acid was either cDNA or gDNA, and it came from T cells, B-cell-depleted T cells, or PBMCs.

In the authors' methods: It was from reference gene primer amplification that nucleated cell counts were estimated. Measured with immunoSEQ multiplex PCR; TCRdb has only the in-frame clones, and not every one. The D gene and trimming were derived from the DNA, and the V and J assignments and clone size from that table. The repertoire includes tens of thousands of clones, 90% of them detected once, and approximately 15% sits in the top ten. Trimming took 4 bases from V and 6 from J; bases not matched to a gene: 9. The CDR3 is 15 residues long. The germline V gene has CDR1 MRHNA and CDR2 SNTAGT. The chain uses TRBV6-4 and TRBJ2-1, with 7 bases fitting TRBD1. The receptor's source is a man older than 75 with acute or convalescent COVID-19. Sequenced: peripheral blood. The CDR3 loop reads CASSAFNDRVNEQFF. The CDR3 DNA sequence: TGTGCCAGCAGTGCCTTCAACGACAGGGTCAATGAGCAGTTCTTC.